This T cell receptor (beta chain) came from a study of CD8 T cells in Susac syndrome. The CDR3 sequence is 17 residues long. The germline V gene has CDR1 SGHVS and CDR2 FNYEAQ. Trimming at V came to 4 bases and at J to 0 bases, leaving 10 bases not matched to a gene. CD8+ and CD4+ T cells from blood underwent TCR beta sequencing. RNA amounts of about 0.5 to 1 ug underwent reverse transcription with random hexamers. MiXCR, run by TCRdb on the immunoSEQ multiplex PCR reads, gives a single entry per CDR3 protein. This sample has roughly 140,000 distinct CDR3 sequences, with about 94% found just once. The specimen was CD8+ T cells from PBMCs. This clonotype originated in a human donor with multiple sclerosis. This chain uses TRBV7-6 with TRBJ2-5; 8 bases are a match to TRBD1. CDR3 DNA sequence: TGTGCCAGCAGCTCCGGCACGGACAGGGCATACCAAGAGACCCAGTACTTC. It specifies CASSSGTDRAYQETQYF.